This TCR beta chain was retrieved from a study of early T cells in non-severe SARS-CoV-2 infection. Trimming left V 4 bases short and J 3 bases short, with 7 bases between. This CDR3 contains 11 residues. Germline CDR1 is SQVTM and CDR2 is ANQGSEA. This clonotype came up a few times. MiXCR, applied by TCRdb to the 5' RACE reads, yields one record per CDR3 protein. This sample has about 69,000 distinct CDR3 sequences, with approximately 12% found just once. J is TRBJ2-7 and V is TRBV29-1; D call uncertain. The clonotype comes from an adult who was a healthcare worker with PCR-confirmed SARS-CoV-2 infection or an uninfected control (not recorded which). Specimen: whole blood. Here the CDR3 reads CSVVSHYEQYF. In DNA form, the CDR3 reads TGCAGCGTTGTTTCCCACTACGAGCAGTACTTC.